This paragraph covers one T cell receptor beta chain sequence. Its antigen is not known. Looked up from germline, CDR1 is SGHRS and CDR2 is YFSETQ. The CDR3 is 14 amino acids. V gave up 4 bases and J gave up 2 bases; unmatched junction bases: 4. A universal primer site was created by template switching, with the cDNA bearing unique molecular identifiers. TCRdb ran MiXCR on the 5' RACE reads and lists one entry per CDR3 protein. The profile covers fewer than 550,000 distinct CDR3 sequences, with roughly 13% appearing a single time and more than 0.8% taken by the ten largest. Healthy Caucasians alone served as donors. The sample is drawn from a study of identical twins. Broader study findings: With abundant cord blood beta clonotypes, insertions were fewer; memory repertoires showed no such pattern.

A further study also used this sample, focusing on yellow fever vaccine responses in identical twins.

The clonotype comes from a woman under 30 in good health. Sample: CD4+ T cells sorted from blood. V gene TRBV5-1 combines with J gene TRBJ2-3; 7 positions match TRBD1. The CDR3 DNA follows: TGCGCCAGCAGCCGCGGACAGGACACAGATACGCAGTATTTT. Amino acids: CASSRGQDTDTQYF. Variable domain in full (rest from reference TRBV5-1 and TRBJ2-3): KAGVTQTPRYLIKTRGQQVTLSCSPISGHRSVSWYQQTPGQGLQFLFEYFSETQRNKGNFPGRFSGRQFSNSRSEMNVSTLELGDSALYLCASSRGQDTDTQYFGPGTRLTVL.